The clone carrying this TCR beta chain was seen many times. Its antigen is not known. V lost 5 bases and J lost 5, with 18 bases in between. CDR3 length equals 16 residues. CDR1 is SEHNR and CDR2 is FQNEAQ in the germline V gene (reference sequence). Naive CD8 T cells, phenotype CD8+CD4-CCR7+CD45RA+, were sorted. The data derive from a study of molecular identifiers for immune sequencing clone quantification. Across the whole study: Replicate experiments divided RNA from around 20,000 or 100,000 naive CD8 cells into five parts and sequenced four.

Previously described methods and listed TCR primers were employed for the bulk TCR libraries. TCRdb redid the calling of the PCR reads with MiXCR, one entry per CDR3 protein. The sample has fewer than 350,000 distinct CDR3 sequences, 20% to 25% seen once. The study's findings and limits: Spike-in Jurkat TCR RNA from a single cell reportedly registered among about a million naive cells.

The chain uses TRBV7-9 and TRBJ1-4; D is perhaps TRBD1 (5 bases). This receptor was obtained from a human donor in good health. Some libraries in this study had Jurkat cell RNA spiked in. Sequencing used naive CD8+ T cells from blood, with Jurkat cell RNA spiked in. Subset here: FACS-sorted CD8+CD4-CCR7+CD45RA+ naive T cells. The CDR3 loop is CASSPPDGGENEKLFF. CDR3 coding DNA: TGTGCCAGCAGCCCACCCGATGGGGGGGAAAATGAAAAACTGTTTTTT.